The 27 T cell receptor beta chains below were found in one sample sequenced in a study of cytomegalovirus exposure and HLA in healthy donors. PCR was performed using 60 Vbeta and 13 Jbeta primers. Sequenced by immunoSEQ multiplex PCR; TCRdb stores in-frame clones only, minus some. The sample comprises 110,000 to 150,000 clones, 60% to 85% of which are singletons, and roughly 3% rests with the top ten. The material sequenced was PBMCs. Receptor source: a male donor in good health and CMV-seronegative.

The rearrangement links TRBV25-1 to TRBJ2-7; the match to TRBD1 covers 9 bases. Germline V CDR1 and CDR2: MGHDK, SYGVNS. The CDR3 length is 15 residues. After removal of 3 bases from V and 5 bases from J, the junction contained 8 bases not matched to a gene. The CDR3 coding sequence is TGTGCCAGCAGTGACAGAACAGGGGGCTCAAACGAGCAGTACTTC. Residues: CASSDRTGGSNEQYF.

The chain links TRBV6-6 to TRBJ2-7, with D perhaps matching TRBD1 (6 bases). The germline CDR1 and CDR2 sequences are MNHNY and SVGAGI (reference sequence). This CDR3 has 13 amino acids. V dropped 6 bases and J dropped 7 bases, with 16 bases sitting between them. CDR3 nucleotide sequence: TGTGCCAGCAGAAAACAGGGCTCCGGGGAGCAGTACTTC. This sequence encodes CASRKQGSGEQYF.

The chain uses TRBV7-8 and TRBJ1-2; D unclear. The CDR3 spans 14 residues. Trimming left V 5 bases short and J 3 bases short, with 13 bases between. Germline loops: CDR1 SGHVS, CDR2 FQNEAQ. For the CDR3, the DNA is TGTGCCAGCAGCCTCGGCACCGCGGACTATGGCTACACCTTC. As protein: CASSLGTADYGYTF.

In its sample, this clone was seen a few times. The chain uses TRBV18 and TRBJ1-2, with D unresolved. The germline CDR1 and CDR2 sequences are KGHSH and LQKENI. The length of the CDR3 is 15 residues. Trimming pared 1 base from V and 4 bases from J, leaving 13 bases between. CDR3 region: CASSPRQDGFYGYTF. CDR3 DNA: TGTGCCAGCTCACCACGGCAGGATGGGTTCTATGGCTACACCTTC.

The CDR3: CASSLGQGGNEQFF. The CDR3 nucleotides are TGTGCCAGCAGCCTAGGACAGGGGGGAAATGAGCAGTTCTTC. The chain joins TRBV5-4 to TRBJ2-1, with 10 bases matching TRBD1. V was clipped by 4 bases and J by 7 bases; unmatched bases: 5. Per the germline V gene, CDR1 is SGHNT and CDR2 is YYREEE (reference sequence). The CDR3 is 14 amino acids.

The V gene is TRBV5-1, the J gene TRBJ1-1; tentative D call: TRBD1 (5 bases). The CDR3 length is 16 residues. Trimming left V 2 bases short and J 0 bases short, with 14 bases between. CDR1 and CDR2 from the germline V gene are SGHRS and YFSETQ. CDR3 sequence reads: CASSLMWGLLNTEAFF. The DNA of the CDR3 is TGCGCCAGCAGCTTAATGTGGGGCTTATTGAACACTGAAGCTTTCTTT.

This chain links TRBV6-1 with TRBJ1-1, with D possibly being TRBD1 (6 bases). The V end was cut by 4 bases, the J end by 1 base, with 13 bases between. Per germline, CDR1 MNHNS and CDR2 SASEGT. The CDR3 has 15 residues. CDR3 nucleotide sequence: TGTGCCAGCAGTGCCTCGGGACAATCGAACACTGAAGCTTTCTTT. Protein: CASSASGQSNTEAFF.

J is TRBJ2-4 and V is TRBV2, with 11 bases aligning to TRBD2. This CDR3 comprises 17 residues. Germline V gene lookup returns CDR1 SNHLY and CDR2 FYNNEI. The junction had 3 bases not matched to a gene; V was cut back by 2 bases and J by 0 bases. This CDR3 is CASSEKGLAVAKNIQYF. In DNA, the CDR3 is TGTGCCAGCAGTGAAAAGGGACTAGCGGTAGCCAAAAACATTCAGTACTTC.

This CDR3 reads CASSSTGGRRSYEQYF. In nucleotides, the CDR3 is TGTGCCAGCAGCTCCACCGGGGGACGGAGATCCTACGAGCAGTACTTC. This chain joins TRBV25-1 and TRBJ2-7, with a weak D call TRBD2 (6 bases). The CDR3 runs to 16 residues. Germline values: CDR1 MGHDK, CDR2 SYGVNS. Trimming removed 6 bases at V and 1 base at J, with 19 bases between.

The chain links TRBV18 to TRBJ2-7, with TRBD2 identical over 11 bases. V gave up 3 bases and J gave up 2 bases; unmatched junction bases: 6. Germline lookup yields CDR1 KGHSH and CDR2 LQKENI. The CDR3 consists of 16 residues. In DNA form, the CDR3 reads TGTGCCAGCTCACCTCCTACTAGCGGGAGTCCCTACGAGCAGTACTTC. Translation gives CASSPPTSGSPYEQYF.

About this clone itself: Other DNA sequences in this specimen translate into the identical CDR3. This chain joins TRBV7-9 and TRBJ2-3; TRBD2 aligns across 11 bases. This CDR3 comprises 15 residues. V was clipped by 5 bases and J by 3 bases; unmatched bases: 4. CDR1 and CDR2 from the germline V gene are SEHNR and FQNEAQ (reference sequence). As DNA, the CDR3 is TGTGCCAGCAGCCTCACTAGCGGGAGAACAGATACGCAGTATTTT. This codes for CASSLTSGRTDTQYF.

The chain combines TRBV7-9 with TRBJ2-3; 10 bases align to TRBD1. This CDR3 comprises 15 residues. Germline assignment: CDR1 SEHNR and CDR2 FQNEAQ (reference sequence). The junction had 1 base not matched to a gene; V was cut back by 4 bases and J by 0 bases. CDR3 sequence reads: CASSWDRGSTDTQYF. The CDR3 DNA reads as TGTGCCAGCAGCTGGGACAGGGGTAGCACAGATACGCAGTATTTT. Full variable domain (missing parts from reference TRBV7-9 and TRBJ2-3): DTGVSQNPRHKITKRGQNVTFRCDPISEHNRLYWYRQTLGQGPEFLTYFQNEAQLEKSRLLSDRFSAERPKGSFSTLEIQRTEQGDSAMYLCASSWDRGSTDTQYFGPGTRLTVL.

The V call is TRBV4-1, the J call TRBJ2-1; 9 bases map to TRBD2. The J segment lost 7 bases and the V segment lost 1 base, leaving 8 bases of the junction unmatched. There are 16 residues in the CDR3. Germline V gene sequence: CDR1 MGHRA, CDR2 YSYEKL. The CDR3, as DNA: TGCGCCAGCAGCCAAGGGGGACTAGCCGGGGGGAATGAGCAGTTCTTC. It encodes CASSQGGLAGGNEQFF.

The chain is built from TRBV23-1 and TRBJ1-3; D is undetermined. TRBV23-1 is recorded as an ORF, its role being uncertain. The CDR3 loop spans 12 amino acids. Trimming stripped 6 bases from V and 9 bases from J, with 12 bases between. DNA of the CDR3: TGCGCCAGCAGCAAAGAGGAGGCCACCATATATTTT. Amino acids: CASSKEEATIYF.

The chain joins TRBV7-2 to TRBJ1-5; no firm D call. Germline CDR1 reads SGHTA; CDR2 reads FQGNSA. The CDR3 is 15 amino acids. The germline V and J ends were trimmed by 1 base and 3 bases, with 10 bases remaining between them. For the CDR3, the DNA is TGTGCCAGCAGCTTAGGAGGCAACCCCAATCAGCCCCAGCATTTT. Amino acids: CASSLGGNPNQPQHF.

The V call is TRBV4-1, the J call TRBJ1-1; possible D gene TRBD1, 6 bases. The germline V gene encodes CDR1 MGHRA and CDR2 YSYEKL. There are 15 residues in the CDR3. Trimming took off 5 bases at V and 4 bases at J, with 17 bases between the two ends. This chain's CDR3 is CASSSTGFDFTEAFF. The DNA of the CDR3 is TGCGCCAGCAGCTCTACAGGGTTTGATTTCACTGAAGCTTTCTTT.

As for this clone: A read error may produce the germline difference seen at one junction end. V usage is TRBV9 and J usage is TRBJ1-2; TRBD1 might be the D (5 bases). Germline-derived CDR1 and CDR2 are SGDLS and YYNGEE. CDR3 length equals 13 residues. CDR3 amino acids: CASSVETDTPSPF. Written as DNA, the CDR3 is TGTGCCAGCAGCGTAGAAACGGACACCCCGAGCCCCTTC.

This chain uses TRBV29-1 with TRBJ1-1; D is perhaps TRBD1 (5 bases). This CDR3 has 14 amino acids. Trimming took 0 bases from V and 1 from J, leaving 9 bases between them. Germline V CDR1 and CDR2: SQVTM, ANQGSEA. CDR3 region: CSVEDRAKNTEAFF. The CDR3 DNA reads as TGCAGCGTTGAAGACAGGGCCAAGAACACTGAAGCTTTCTTT.

The gene calls are TRBV10-3 and TRBJ1-2; the D is unclear. The V and J ends lost 3 bases and 8 bases respectively, with 13 bases between them. The length of the CDR3 is 13 residues. Germline-derived CDR1 and CDR2 are ENHRY and SYGVKD. This CDR3 reads CAISDPGSEGYTF. Here the CDR3 DNA reads TGTGCCATCAGTGACCCGGGGTCTGAAGGCTACACCTTC.

This chain joins TRBV9 and TRBJ1-5, with a possible D match to TRBD1 (5 bases). The CDR3 runs 15 residues. Trimming stripped 6 bases from V and 5 bases from J, with 18 bases between. Germline V gene data show CDR1 as SGDLS and CDR2 as YYNGEE. This CDR3 reads CASTTTGGADQPQHF. CDR3 bases: TGTGCCAGCACGACCACAGGAGGGGCGGATCAGCCCCAGCATTTT.

The table lists this clone with a few counts. The chain uses TRBV19 and TRBJ1-1, with a weak D call TRBD1 (6 bases). V lost 7 bases, J lost 1 base, and 13 bases lay in between. This CDR3 has 14 residues. CDR1 is LNHDA and CDR2 is SQIVND in the germline V gene (reference sequence). CDR3 nucleotide sequence: TGTGCCAGTACCCCGGGGGGGGCGAACACTGAAGCTTTCTTT. Its translation is CASTPGGANTEAFF.

V is TRBV30 and J is TRBJ1-4; D is undetermined. This CDR3 is 13 amino acids long. V lost 0 bases and J lost 4, with 6 bases in between. Per the germline V gene, CDR1 is GTSNPN and CDR2 is SVGIG (reference sequence). CDR3 residues: CAWSVSLNEKLFF. CDR3 coding DNA: TGTGCCTGGAGTGTCTCCCTTAATGAAAAACTGTTTTTT.

The V gene is TRBV5-8, the J gene TRBJ1-2; TRBD1 matches at 7 bases. The length of the CDR3 is 17 residues. Germline CDR1 and CDR2: SGHTS and YDEGEE. The V gene end was trimmed by 5 bases and the J gene end by 0 bases; junction bases not matched to a gene: 13. As DNA, the CDR3 is TGTGCCAGCAGACGACGCGTGGACAGGTTAGCTAACTATGGCTACACCTTC. This sequence encodes CASRRRVDRLANYGYTF.

The chain carries TRBV4-1 and TRBJ2-2; possible D gene TRBD1, 6 bases. The CDR3 has 17 amino acids. Between the trimmed V and J ends, which lost 1 base and 9 bases, there was a span of 21 bases. Germline values: CDR1 MGHRA, CDR2 YSYEKL. CDR3 sequence reads: CASSQAGTGFLTRELFF. DNA of the CDR3: TGCGCCAGCAGCCAAGCCGGAACAGGGTTCTTAACCCGGGAGCTGTTTTTT.

This clone was detected only a few times. J is TRBJ2-1 and V is TRBV5-6; D may be TRBD1 (7 bases). The CDR3 is 16 amino acids. The V end lost 2 bases, the J end lost 2 bases, and 14 bases lay between the germline ends. In germline, CDR1 is SGHDT, CDR2 YYEEEE. As DNA, the CDR3 is TGTGCCAGCAGCTTAGGAGGGGGCCTGACCTACAATGAGCAGTTCTTC. Amino acids: CASSLGGGLTYNEQFF.

This clone showed up just once. The chain recombines TRBV18 with TRBJ2-5, with 7 positions matching TRBD1. The CDR3 sequence is 15 residues long. V lost 3 bases and J lost 2; bases outside the gene matches: 6. Germline V gene data show CDR1 as KGHSH and CDR2 as LQKENI. The CDR3 sequence: CASSPAGTAQETQYF. CDR3 bases: TGTGCCAGCTCACCCGCCGGGACAGCGCAAGAGACCCAGTACTTC. Full variable domain (missing parts from reference TRBV18 and TRBJ2-5): NAGVMQNPRHLVRRRGQEARLRCSPMKGHSHVYWYRQLPEEGLKFMVYLQKENIIDESGMPKERFSAEFPKEGPSILRIQQVVRGDSAAYFCASSPAGTAQETQYFGPGTRLLVL.

The chain has TRBV12-5 and TRBJ1-4, with D unclear. The CDR3 spans 13 residues. The germline CDR1 and CDR2 sequences are LGHNT and FRNRAP. Trimming stripped 1 base from V and 5 bases from J, with 5 bases between. The CDR3 region has the DNA TGTGCTAGTGGTTTGGCACACAATGAAAAACTGTTTTTT. Residues: CASGLAHNEKLFF.